What follows is one TCR beta chain and its context. The data were taken from a study of T cell changes during pregnancy in multiple sclerosis. V was trimmed by 0 bases and J by 0 bases, leaving 21 bases between them. This CDR3 comprises 20 residues. From germline, CDR1 is KGHSY and CDR2 FQNENV. Clones were sequenced by immunoSEQ multiplex PCR, and TCRdb holds only the in-frame ones, with some missing. The sample has 85,000 to 90,000 clones; approximately 90% are singletons. Specimen: peripheral blood, collected in the first trimester of pregnancy. The receptor was derived from a female donor in good health, enrolled as a control in a pregnancy study. The rearrangement links TRBV16 to TRBJ2-4, with D possibly TRBD1 on 5 matching bases. The CDR3 is CASSQSSFDSSLLAKNIQYF. CDR3 sequence (DNA): TGTGCCAGCAGCCAATCCTCTTTTGACAGTTCCCTTCTAGCCAAAAACATTCAGTACTTC.